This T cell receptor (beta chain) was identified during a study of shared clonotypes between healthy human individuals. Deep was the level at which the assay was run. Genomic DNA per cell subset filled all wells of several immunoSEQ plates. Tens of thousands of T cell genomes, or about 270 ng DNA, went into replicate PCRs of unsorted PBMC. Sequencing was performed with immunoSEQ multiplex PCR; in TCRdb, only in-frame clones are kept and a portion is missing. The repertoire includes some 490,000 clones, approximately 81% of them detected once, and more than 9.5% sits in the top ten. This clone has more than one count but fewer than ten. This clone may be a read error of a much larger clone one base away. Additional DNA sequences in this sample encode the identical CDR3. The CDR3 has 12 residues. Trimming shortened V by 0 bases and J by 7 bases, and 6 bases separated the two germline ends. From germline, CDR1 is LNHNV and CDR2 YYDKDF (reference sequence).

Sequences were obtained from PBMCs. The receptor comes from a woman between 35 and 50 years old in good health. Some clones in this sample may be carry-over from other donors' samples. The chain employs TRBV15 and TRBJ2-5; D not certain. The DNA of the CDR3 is TGTGCCACCAGCAGAGATCGAGGGACCCAGTACTTC. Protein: CATSRDRGTQYF.